This paragraph covers one T cell receptor beta chain sequence. Clones were sequenced by immunoSEQ multiplex PCR, and TCRdb holds only the in-frame ones, with some missing. Of under 200,000 clones listed, approximately 87% are singletons. This specimen comes from a study of blood T cell repertoires in COVID-19. Study at large: COVID-19 samples collected from the United States, Italy and Spain covered acute and convalescent phases.

Patients of the Seattle cohort, enrolled during active infection, were followed longitudinally. This TCR was sampled from a woman in her seventies with COVID-19, enrolled during active disease. The sample comprised peripheral blood.

CDR3 in amino acids: CASSVTGVYGYTF. The CDR3 DNA sequence: TGTGCCAGCAGCGTAACGGGGGTCTATGGCTACACCTTC. This chain links TRBV9 with TRBJ1-2; D is perhaps TRBD1 (5 bases). The CDR3 runs 13 residues. Per the germline V gene, CDR1 is SGDLS and CDR2 is YYNGEE. V lost 1 base to trimming and J lost 4 bases, with 8 bases between them.